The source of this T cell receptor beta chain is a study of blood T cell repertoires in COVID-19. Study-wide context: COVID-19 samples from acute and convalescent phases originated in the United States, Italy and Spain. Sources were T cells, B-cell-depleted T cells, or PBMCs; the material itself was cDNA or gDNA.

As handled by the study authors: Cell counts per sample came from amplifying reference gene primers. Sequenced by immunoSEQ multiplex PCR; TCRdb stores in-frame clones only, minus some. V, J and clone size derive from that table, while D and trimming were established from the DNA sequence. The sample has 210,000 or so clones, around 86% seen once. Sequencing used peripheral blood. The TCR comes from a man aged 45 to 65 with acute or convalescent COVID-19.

CDR3: CASSLDSNTGELFF. In DNA, the CDR3 is TGTGCCAGCAGCCTGGACAGTAACACCGGGGAGCTGTTTTTT. This chain joins TRBV4-2 and TRBJ2-2, with a weak D call TRBD1 (6 bases). V was shortened by 4 bases and J by 2 bases, with 8 bases between the two germline ends. The CDR3 contains 14 residues. From germline, CDR1 is LGHNA and CDR2 YNFKEQ.